These 18 T cell receptor beta chains came from one sample sequenced in a study of cytomegalovirus exposure and HLA in healthy donors. Sequencing used immunoSEQ multiplex PCR; TCRdb keeps in-frame clones, though not all of them. The sample consists of fewer than 200,000 clones, roughly nine tenths of them appearing once. The sequenced sample was PBMCs. These receptors all come from a man aged 30 to 39 in good health and CMV-seropositive.

The chain is built from TRBV27 and TRBJ2-2, with D perhaps matching TRBD1 or TRBD2 (5 bases each). The CDR3 spans 15 residues. The germline V and J ends were trimmed by 3 bases and 0 bases, with 8 bases remaining between them. Looked up from germline, CDR1 is MNHEY and CDR2 is SMNVEV (reference sequence). The CDR3 region is CASSFKGPNTGELFF. The CDR3 DNA follows: TGTGCCAGCAGTTTTAAGGGACCGAACACCGGGGAGCTGTTTTTT.

The V and J genes are TRBV9 and TRBJ2-3, with TRBD2 matching 7 bases. The CDR3 consists of 16 residues. Germline-derived CDR1 and CDR2 are SGDLS and YYNGEE. Germline trimming cut 0 bases from V and 2 bases from J; bases unmatched to any gene: 6. The CDR3 sequence is CASSVEWGGSTDTQYF. CDR3 nucleotides: TGTGCCAGCAGCGTAGAGTGGGGGGGATCCACAGATACGCAGTATTTT. Looking up the rest from reference TRBV9 and TRBJ2-3 gives the full variable domain: DSGVTQTPKHLITATGQRVTLRCSPRSGDLSVYWYQQSLDQGLQFLIQYYNGEERAKGNILERFSAQQFPDLHSELNLSSLELGDSALYFCASSVEWGGSTDTQYFGPGTRLTVL.

The chain links TRBV15 to TRBJ1-2, with TRBD1 as a possible D gene (5 bases). This CDR3 is 15 amino acids long. V lost 0 bases to trimming and J lost 5 bases, with 13 bases between them. Germline values: CDR1 LNHNV, CDR2 YYDKDF (reference sequence). The CDR3 loop reads CATSRDQVGGYGYTF. The CDR3 DNA sequence: TGTGCCACCAGCAGAGATCAGGTGGGGGGATATGGCTACACCTTC.

This clone was seen only once. The V and J genes are TRBV6-5 and TRBJ2-1; maybe TRBD2 (5 bases). This CDR3 comprises 12 residues. Per the germline V gene, CDR1 is MNHEY and CDR2 is SVGAGI. Deletions cut 11 bases from V and 8 bases from J, with 16 bases between. CDR3 loop: CAAMGAGDEQFF. The DNA for the CDR3 is TGTGCCGCGATGGGAGCCGGGGATGAGCAGTTCTTC.

This clone showed up just once. The gene calls are TRBV18 and TRBJ1-4, with D possibly matching TRBD1 (5 bases). The germline V and J ends were trimmed by 2 bases and 3 bases, with 10 bases remaining between them. CDR3 length: 15 residues. Germline V lookup: CDR1 KGHSH, CDR2 LQKENI. As DNA, the CDR3 is TGTGCCAGCTCACCATACAGGCGATCTAATGAAAAACTGTTTTTT. Amino acids: CASSPYRRSNEKLFF.

The chain carries TRBV27 and TRBJ2-7; perhaps TRBD1 as D (5 bases). Germline V gene lookup returns CDR1 MNHEY and CDR2 SMNVEV (reference sequence). The CDR3 extends over 13 amino acids. Trimming shortened V by 6 bases and J by 4 bases, and 13 bases separated the two germline ends. In DNA form, the CDR3 reads TGTGCCAGCAGGAGACAGTTCGAATACGAGCAGTACTTC. Protein product: CASRRQFEYEQYF.

In its sample, this clone was seen a few times. V is TRBV7-3 and J is TRBJ1-1, with D unresolved. Germline values: CDR1 SGHTA, CDR2 FQGTGA. The CDR3 runs to 12 residues. Trimming pared 5 bases from V and 11 bases from J, leaving 15 bases between. CDR3 sequence: CASSKVPGPAFF. DNA of the CDR3: TGTGCCAGCAGCAAGGTCCCCGGACCGGCTTTCTTT.

This clone has just one count. The chain joins TRBV6-1 to TRBJ2-1; 7 bases match TRBD2. Germline trimming cut 0 bases from V and 7 bases from J; bases unmatched to any gene: 6. Germline V CDR1 and CDR2: MNHNS, SASEGT. CDR3 size: 15 residues. The DNA for the CDR3 is TGTGCCAGCAGTGAAGCATCTCAGGGAGGGAATGAGCAGTTCTTC. Translated: CASSEASQGGNEQFF.

The V and J genes are TRBV5-1 and TRBJ2-7; D ambiguous. V was shortened by 0 bases and J by 0 bases, with 10 bases between the two germline ends. CDR1 is SGHRS and CDR2 is YFSETQ in the germline V gene. This CDR3 comprises 15 residues. The CDR3 loop reads CASSLGVRSSYEQYF. Written as DNA, the CDR3 is TGCGCCAGCAGCTTGGGGGTGCGGAGCTCCTACGAGCAGTACTTC.

The chain uses TRBV6-6 and TRBJ2-3, with a tentative D call TRBD1 (6 bases). CDR1 is MNHNY, CDR2 SVGAGI, per germline (reference sequence). V lost 5 bases to trimming and J lost 5 bases, with 17 bases between them. The CDR3 extends over 15 amino acids. In DNA form, the CDR3 reads TGTGCCAGCAGTCCCGGGACAAAACGGGGAGATACGCAGTATTTT. This sequence encodes CASSPGTKRGDTQYF.

The V gene is TRBV5-1, the J gene TRBJ1-2; D possibly corresponds to TRBD1 (6 bases). V was trimmed by 3 bases and J by 2 bases, leaving 11 bases between them. Germline V gives CDR1 SGHRS, CDR2 YFSETQ. There are 14 residues in the CDR3. The CDR3 coding sequence is TGCGCCAGCAGCTCGGGCGGGACAAACTATGGCTACACCTTC. It yields the protein CASSSGGTNYGYTF.

Turning to this clone: The junction shows a germline mismatch at one end, possibly a read error. The genes are TRBV7-7 and TRBJ2-2; no clear D gene. The CDR3 consists of 14 residues. Germline CDR1 is SSHAT and CDR2 is FNYEAQ (reference sequence). The CDR3 nucleotides are TGTGCTAGCAGCTTATCCAGGAACACCGGGGAGCTGTTTTTT. Residues: CASSLSRNTGELFF.

CDR3 sequence: CASSLDRNNEQFF. CDR3 DNA: TGCGCCAGCAGCTTGGATAGGAACAATGAGCAGTTCTTC. The V and J genes are TRBV5-1 and TRBJ2-1; D gene ambiguous. Trimming removed 0 bases from V and 5 bases from J, with 6 bases in between. The CDR3 is 13 residues long. In germline, CDR1 is SGHRS, CDR2 YFSETQ. Full variable domain (outside the CDR3, taken from reference TRBV5-1 and TRBJ2-1): KAGVTQTPRYLIKTRGQQVTLSCSPISGHRSVSWYQQTPGQGLQFLFEYFSETQRNKGNFPGRFSGRQFSNSRSEMNVSTLELGDSALYLCASSLDRNNEQFFGPGTRLTVL.

This chain links TRBV6-6 with TRBJ1-5; D gene ambiguous. CDR3 size: 13 residues. Trimming cost V 4 bases and J 10 bases, with 14 bases left between them. Per the germline V gene, CDR1 is MNHNY and CDR2 is SVGAGI (reference sequence). The CDR3 DNA sequence: TGTGCCAGCAGTTCAAGACGCGATAACCCCCAGCATTTT. Its protein product is CASSSRRDNPQHF.

The rearrangement joins TRBV28 to TRBJ2-1; D is ambiguous. The CDR3 runs 12 residues. CDR1 and CDR2 from the germline V gene are MDHEN and SYDVKM. The V end lost 5 bases, the J end lost 6 bases, and 8 bases lay between the germline ends. Here the CDR3 DNA reads TGTGCCAGCAGTACCCCAGGCAATGAGCAGTTCTTC. This encodes CASSTPGNEQFF. The full variable domain, its missing parts supplied by reference TRBV28 and TRBJ2-1, is DVKVTQSSRYLVKRTGEKVFLECVQDMDHENMFWYRQDPGLGLRLIYFSYDVKMKEKGDIPEGYSVSREKKERFSLILESASTNQTSMYLCASSTPGNEQFFGPGTRLTVL.

This rearrangement joins TRBV28 to TRBJ2-7; 7 bases agree with TRBD1. Germline loops: CDR1 MDHEN, CDR2 SYDVKM. This CDR3 has 14 amino acids. The ends lost 3 bases at V and 1 base at J; junction bases unmatched: 3. CDR3 coding DNA: TGTGCCAGCAGTTTGGGACAGCTTTCCTACGAGCAGTACTTC. Translating it yields CASSLGQLSYEQYF.

The chain uses TRBV27 and TRBJ2-1, with 7 positions matching TRBD2. Per the germline V gene, CDR1 is MNHEY and CDR2 is SMNVEV (reference sequence). The CDR3 is 14 amino acids. V was clipped by 7 bases and J by 3 bases; unmatched bases: 6. The CDR3 region has the DNA TGTGCCAGCACCTCCCTAGCGGTCTACAATGAGCAGTTCTTC. Protein product: CASTSLAVYNEQFF.

A single count supports this clone. The chain links TRBV18 to TRBJ1-2; 8 positions match TRBD1. V shed 3 bases, J shed 3 bases, and the junction held 3 bases outside the gene matches. The CDR3 is 14 amino acids. Germline V gives CDR1 KGHSH, CDR2 LQKENI. The CDR3 coding sequence is TGTGCCAGCTCACCCGGACAGGGACACTATGGCTACACCTTC. This encodes CASSPGQGHYGYTF.